The 18 T cell receptor beta chains reported below all come from one sample, sequenced in a study of shared clonotypes between healthy human individuals. Method: immunoSEQ multiplex PCR; TCRdb's copy keeps in-frame clones and lacks some. The sample lists roughly 1,500,000 clones, less than 99% seen once, with around 0.38% in the top ten. The source material was naive CD4+ T cells sorted from blood. Subset indicated: CD45RA+ positively selected. These TCRs come from a man aged 30-40 years in good health.

This clone occurred once. V gene TRBV18 combines with J gene TRBJ1-5; weak D call: TRBD1 (5 bases). The length of the CDR3 is 17 residues. Germline CDR1 KGHSH, CDR2 LQKENI. V was shortened by 1 base and J by 6 bases, with 19 bases between the two germline ends. Written as DNA, the CDR3 is TGTGCCAGCTCACCACTTGCCGTCCGGCAGGGCGGTCAGCCCCAGCATTTT. Its translation: CASSPLAVRQGGQPQHF.

The table lists this clone with a few counts. V usage is TRBV6-1 and J usage is TRBJ1-5, with D hard to call. The CDR3 runs 13 residues. The V gene's germline CDR1 is MNHNS and CDR2 SASEGT. Deletions cut 2 bases from V and 8 bases from J, with 10 bases between. CDR3 nucleotide sequence: TGTGCCAGCAGTGAACGGTTGGCGGAGCCCCAGCATTTT. It specifies CASSERLAEPQHF.

The chain combines TRBV2 with TRBJ2-2; 10 nucleotides line up with TRBD2. Germline lookup yields CDR1 SNHLY and CDR2 FYNNEI. V gave up 1 base and J gave up 3 bases; unmatched junction bases: 8. This CDR3 spans 18 amino acids. CDR3 loop: CASSEGALAGVDTGELFF. CDR3 coding DNA: TGTGCCAGCAGTGAAGGTGCGCTAGCGGGAGTTGACACCGGGGAGCTGTTTTTT.

Note on this clone: Other DNA sequences of this sample code for an identical CDR3. The chain uses TRBV19 and TRBJ2-7; D unresolved. V dropped 4 bases and J dropped 0 bases, with 4 bases sitting between them. Germline CDR1 LNHDA, CDR2 SQIVND (reference sequence). The CDR3 covers 12 residues. For the CDR3, the DNA is TGTGCCAGTAGTAGCAGCTCCTACGAGCAGTACTTC. Its translation: CASSSSSYEQYF.

The chain carries TRBV2 and TRBJ2-1, with 11 bases that match TRBD2. The CDR3 is 18 residues long. The V gene end was trimmed by 2 bases and the J gene end by 5 bases; junction bases not matched to a gene: 11. CDR1 is SNHLY and CDR2 is FYNNEI in the germline V gene. This CDR3 reads CASSETGLAEQRDNEQFF. CDR3 nucleotides: TGTGCCAGCAGTGAAACGGGACTAGCGGAGCAAAGGGACAATGAGCAGTTCTTC.

The chain recombines TRBV7-3 with TRBJ2-1; 7 positions match TRBD1. Germline loops: CDR1 SGHTA, CDR2 FQGTGA. V lost 3 bases to trimming and J lost 0 bases; unmatched junction nucleotides: 5. The CDR3 totals 16 residues. The CDR3 bases are TGTGCCAGCAGCTTCCGGACAGGCCTCTCCTACAATGAGCAGTTCTTC. Its protein is CASSFRTGLSYNEQFF. Combining the CDR3 with reference TRBV7-3 and TRBJ2-1 gives the whole variable domain GAGVSQTPSNKVTEKGKYVELRCDPISGHTALYWYRQSLGQGPEFLIYFQGTGAADDSGLPNDRFFAVRPEGSVSTLKIQRTERGDSAVYLCASSFRTGLSYNEQFFGPGTRLTVL.

This chain joins TRBV7-2 and TRBJ1-3, with no clear D. The CDR3 runs to 15 residues. With 5 bases removed from V and 0 bases from J, the gap between germline ends came to 11 bases. CDR1 and CDR2 (germline): SGHTA, FQGNSA. This chain's CDR3 is CASSPHLSSGNTIYF. DNA of the CDR3: TGTGCCAGCAGCCCACATCTAAGCTCTGGAAACACCATATATTTT.

The V gene is TRBV30, the J gene TRBJ2-1, with 8 bases matching TRBD2. The trim removed 6 bases at V and 6 bases at J, leaving 7 bases unmatched. CDR3 length: 13 residues. Looked up from germline, CDR1 is GTSNPN and CDR2 is SVGIG (reference sequence). The CDR3 here is CACLTGTSNEQFF. In DNA form, the CDR3 reads TGTGCCTGCCTAACGGGGACTAGCAATGAGCAGTTCTTC.

This clone is a singleton in its sample. The V gene is TRBV27, the J gene TRBJ2-7; 11 nucleotides align to TRBD2. This CDR3 has 14 amino acids. J was trimmed by 5 bases and V by 5 bases; bases with no gene match: 5. Per germline, CDR1 MNHEY and CDR2 SMNVEV (reference sequence). The CDR3 loop is CASSQLAGVDEQYF. In DNA form, the CDR3 reads TGTGCCAGCAGTCAACTAGCGGGAGTCGACGAGCAGTACTTC.

The chain has TRBV4-1 and TRBJ1-4; maybe TRBD1 (6 bases). CDR1 and CDR2 (germline): MGHRA, YSYEKL. With 4 bases removed from V and 8 bases from J, the gap between germline ends came to 11 bases. The CDR3 is 13 residues long. CDR3 in amino acids: CASSLTGPEKLFF. For the CDR3, the DNA is TGCGCCAGCAGCCTAACAGGGCCCGAAAAACTGTTTTTT.

J is TRBJ2-7 and V is TRBV5-1, with D tentatively TRBD2 (5 bases). Germline V gene data show CDR1 as SGHRS and CDR2 as YFSETQ. Trimming took 0 bases from V and 0 from J, leaving 13 bases between them. The CDR3 runs to 16 residues. CDR3 DNA sequence: TGCGCCAGCAGCTTGGCCGCGGTTGGGAGCTCCTACGAGCAGTACTTC. Translated: CASSLAAVGSSYEQYF.

J is TRBJ2-2 and V is TRBV28; no definite D call. This CDR3 is built from 13 residues. The ends were cut back, 0 bases at V and 3 bases at J, with 2 bases in the middle. Germline V gene sequence: CDR1 MDHEN, CDR2 SYDVKM. This CDR3 is CASSLWDTGELFF. The DNA for the CDR3 is TGTGCCAGCAGTTTATGGGACACCGGGGAGCTGTTTTTT.

The CDR3: CASSLASPEAGNTIYF. CDR3 bases: TGCGCCAGCAGCTTGGCTTCGCCGGAAGCTGGAAACACCATATATTTT. V usage is TRBV5-1 and J usage is TRBJ1-3; D remains unclear. The CDR3 length is 16 residues. Germline CDR1 reads SGHRS; CDR2 reads YFSETQ. Trimming shortened V by 0 bases and J by 2 bases, and 12 bases separated the two germline ends.

The chain couples TRBV14 to TRBJ1-1; D ambiguous. V lost 3 bases and J lost 0, with 5 bases in between. Germline CDR1 is SGHDN and CDR2 is FVKESK. The CDR3 extends over 13 amino acids. CDR3: CASSHYMNTEAFF. Written as DNA, the CDR3 is TGTGCCAGCAGCCACTACATGAACACTGAAGCTTTCTTT.

The chain links TRBV20-1 to TRBJ1-1, with a weak D call TRBD1 (6 bases). The germline V and J ends were trimmed by 5 bases and 8 bases, with 12 bases remaining between them. Germline values: CDR1 DFQATT, CDR2 SNEGSKA (reference sequence). This CDR3 contains 11 residues. CDR3 bases: TGCAGTGCTTCTCGGACAGAAGAAGCTTTCTTT. Translated: CSASRTEEAFF.

The chain has TRBV2 and TRBJ2-7; D may match TRBD1 or TRBD2 (7 bases each). CDR3 length equals 14 residues. Germline lookup yields CDR1 SNHLY and CDR2 FYNNEI. Trimming removed 6 bases at V and 5 bases at J, with 17 bases between. The CDR3: CASSGGQSGNEQYF. The CDR3 DNA sequence: TGTGCCAGCAGCGGGGGACAGAGCGGGAACGAGCAGTACTTC.

The chain is built from TRBV5-1 and TRBJ2-7; unclear D gene. The CDR3 loop spans 13 amino acids. Germline V CDR1 and CDR2: SGHRS, YFSETQ. V shed 0 bases and J shed 2 bases, with 6 bases lying between them. The CDR3 region has the DNA TGCGCCAGCAGCTTGGAGATAGCCTACGAGCAGTACTTC. Its protein product is CASSLEIAYEQYF.

The chain combines TRBV6-5 with TRBJ2-1; D unresolved. From germline, CDR1 is MNHEY and CDR2 SVGAGI. The CDR3 has 15 residues. Trimming cost V 2 bases and J 6 bases, with 14 bases left between them. In DNA form, the CDR3 reads TGTGCCAGCAGTTACCCGTTAACCCCAGGCAATGAGCAGTTCTTC. Its translation: CASSYPLTPGNEQFF.